The 32 T cell receptor beta chains given below trace back to one sample, sequenced in a study of beta chain features in type 1 diabetes. Every bit of the isolated RNA underwent reverse transcription, so sequencing read expressed TCRB transcripts. Sequencing was performed with immunoSEQ multiplex PCR; in TCRdb, only in-frame clones are kept and a portion is missing. This table has 450,000 to 600,000 clones, approximately 30% appearing once. Sequenced material: naive CD4+ T cells from blood. The source of these receptors is a young man in good health.

This sequence joins TRBV30 and TRBJ2-3, with D perhaps TRBD1 or TRBD2 (5 bases each). Germline V gene lookup returns CDR1 GTSNPN and CDR2 SVGIG (reference sequence). Trimming stripped 2 bases from V and 4 bases from J, with 13 bases between. This CDR3 is built from 14 residues. CDR3 region: CAWSLALGADTQYF. The CDR3 DNA reads as TGTGCCTGGAGTCTAGCCCTGGGGGCAGATACGCAGTATTTT.

The chain employs TRBV2 and TRBJ2-5, with D unclear. The V gene's germline CDR1 is SNHLY and CDR2 FYNNEI. The V gene lost 5 bases and the J gene lost 2 bases, with 18 bases spanning the gap. The CDR3 length is 16 residues. The CDR3 DNA is TGTGCCAGCAGTCTATCCCGACGAGCTGGGCAAGAGACCCAGTACTTC. Its translation: CASSLSRRAGQETQYF.

This clone was seen more than once but under ten times. The junction shows a germline mismatch at one end, possibly a read error. Other DNA sequences from this sample encode an identical CDR3 as well. The chain is built from TRBV7-9 and TRBJ2-3; TRBD2 is a possible D gene (5 bases). This CDR3 is built from 13 residues. CDR1 is SEHNR and CDR2 is FQNEAQ in the germline V gene (reference sequence). CDR3 nucleotides: TGTGCCAGCAGCCTAGCTTCCACAGATACGCAGTATTTT. Translating gives CASSLASTDTQYF.

The rearrangement joins TRBV25-1 to TRBJ2-3, with TRBD2 identical over 9 bases. The junction had 7 bases not matched to a gene; V was cut back by 7 bases and J by 2 bases. Germline V gene lookup returns CDR1 MGHDK and CDR2 SYGVNS. This CDR3 spans 15 amino acids. DNA of the CDR3: TGTGCCAGCACCAGTAGCGGGAGAAACACAGATACGCAGTATTTT. It is translated as CASTSSGRNTDTQYF.

This chain connects TRBV4-3 to TRBJ2-1; D is undetermined. The ends were cut back, 0 bases at V and 7 bases at J, with 13 bases in the middle. The CDR3 length is 15 residues. Germline CDR1 is LGHNA and CDR2 is YSLEER. The CDR3 DNA is TGCGCCAGCAGCCAAGAGGGTGGCTGGTTAAATGAGCAGTTCTTC. This sequence encodes CASSQEGGWLNEQFF.

This rearrangement joins TRBV7-9 to TRBJ2-1; maybe TRBD1 (5 bases). CDR3 length: 11 amino acids. Germline V gene sequence: CDR1 SEHNR, CDR2 FQNEAQ (reference sequence). V lost 5 bases and J 13 bases, leaving 12 bases between the germline ends. CDR3 DNA sequence: TGTGCCAGCAGCACTGGGGCGGAACAGTTCTTC. It encodes CASSTGAEQFF.

The chain uses TRBV2 and TRBJ2-7; 7 positions match TRBD2. The J segment lost 5 bases and the V segment lost 4 bases, leaving 2 bases of the junction unmatched. Germline values: CDR1 SNHLY, CDR2 FYNNEI. The CDR3 sequence is 12 residues long. The CDR3 DNA reads as TGTGCCAGCAGTGTGGGAGGGAACGAGCAGTACTTC. Its translation is CASSVGGNEQYF. Filled out from reference TRBV2 and TRBJ2-7, the complete variable domain reads EPEVTQTPSHQVTQMGQEVILRCVPISNHLYFYWYRQILGQKVEFLVSFYNNEISEKSEIFDDQFSVERPDGSNFTLKIRSTKLEDSAMYFCASSVGGNEQYFGPGTRLTVT.

This clone showed up just a few times. The chain combines TRBV29-1 with TRBJ2-1; D could derive from TRBD1 or TRBD2 (5 bases each). The CDR3 has 11 amino acids. Germline CDR1 and CDR2: SQVTM and ANQGSEA. V lost 7 bases, J lost 4 bases, and 8 bases lay in between. The CDR3 protein is CSGDGYNEQFF. The CDR3 region has the DNA TGCAGCGGGGACGGGTACAATGAGCAGTTCTTC.

The chain links TRBV29-1 to TRBJ2-5; possibly TRBD2 for D (6 bases). Trimming removed 8 bases from V and 9 bases from J, with 16 bases in between. The CDR3 contains 11 residues. The germline gives CDR1 SQVTM, CDR2 ANQGSEA. CDR3 sequence (DNA): TGCAGCTCTGCGGGACCGGGGGCCCAGTACTTC. Its protein is CSSAGPGAQYF.

This clone has more than one count but fewer than ten. The V gene is TRBV7-9, the J gene TRBJ2-1; D not certain. Germline assignment: CDR1 SEHNR and CDR2 FQNEAQ (reference sequence). The CDR3 has 14 residues. V lost 4 bases, J lost 4 bases, and 11 bases lay in between. The CDR3 nucleotides are TGTGCCAGCAGCTCCCAGAGGCAATACAATGAGCAGTTCTTC. Translating it yields CASSSQRQYNEQFF.

This clone turned up a few times. The V gene is TRBV30, the J gene TRBJ1-5; D ambiguous. The V and J ends lost 2 bases and 5 bases respectively, with 10 bases between them. The germline gives CDR1 GTSNPN, CDR2 SVGIG (reference sequence). This CDR3 contains 13 residues. This CDR3 is CAWSPKTDQPQHF. The CDR3 coding sequence is TGTGCCTGGAGTCCTAAGACTGATCAGCCCCAGCATTTT.

This sequence joins TRBV4-2 and TRBJ2-1; 7 bases match TRBD2. Germline lookup yields CDR1 LGHNA and CDR2 YNFKEQ. This CDR3 region has 17 residues. V trimming: 0 bases; J trimming: 0 bases; junction bases outside the gene matches: 5. CDR3 DNA sequence: TGTGCCAGCAGCCAAGACGAAGGCGGGAGCTCCTACAATGAGCAGTTCTTC. It yields the protein CASSQDEGGSSYNEQFF.

This chain connects TRBV5-4 to TRBJ2-1; D assignment may be TRBD1 or TRBD2 (5 bases each). The germline V gene encodes CDR1 SGHNT and CDR2 YYREEE (reference sequence). The CDR3 sequence is 15 residues long. V was cut by 0 bases and J by 9 bases, with 16 bases left in between. The CDR3 coding sequence is TGTGCCAGCAGCTTGGAGCCCGGGACGTCTGTTGAGCAGTTCTTC. It codes for CASSLEPGTSVEQFF.

This clone was observed a few times. CDR3 bases: TGCAGCGTTGTCGGGGCCACAGATACGCAGTATTTT. This encodes CSVVGATDTQYF. The chain couples TRBV29-1 to TRBJ2-3; D could derive from TRBD1 or TRBD2 (5 bases each). Per the germline V gene, CDR1 is SQVTM and CDR2 is ANQGSEA. Trimming removed 4 bases at V and 2 bases at J, with 7 bases between. The CDR3 has 12 amino acids.

The chain combines TRBV7-9 with TRBJ2-1; 10 bases line up with TRBD2. CDR3 length: 14 residues. V trimming: 7 bases; J trimming: 8 bases; junction bases outside the gene matches: 8. Per the germline V gene, CDR1 is SEHNR and CDR2 is FQNEAQ (reference sequence). CDR3 amino acids: CASTGLAGADEQFF. In DNA, the CDR3 is TGTGCCAGCACAGGGCTAGCGGGAGCGGATGAGCAGTTCTTC.

V gene TRBV7-9 combines with J gene TRBJ2-7; D ambiguous. Deletions cut 1 base from V and 6 bases from J, with 10 bases between. Germline V lookup: CDR1 SEHNR, CDR2 FQNEAQ (reference sequence). This CDR3 contains 13 residues. The CDR3 loop is CASSLVRASEQYF. The CDR3 bases are TGTGCCAGCAGCTTAGTGAGAGCTAGCGAGCAGTACTTC.

V gene TRBV7-9 combines with J gene TRBJ2-3; 10 nucleotides match TRBD2. Trimming at V came to 5 bases and at J to 0 bases, leaving 5 bases not matched to a gene. The CDR3 runs to 16 residues. CDR1 is SEHNR and CDR2 is FQNEAQ in the germline V gene (reference sequence). This CDR3 is CASSPTSGTSTDTQYF. The CDR3 bases are TGTGCCAGCAGCCCTACTAGCGGGACTAGCACAGATACGCAGTATTTT.

The chain links TRBV4-1 to TRBJ2-7; D not certain. Germline V CDR1 and CDR2: MGHRA, YSYEKL. This CDR3 region has 13 residues. Trimming shortened V by 0 bases and J by 12 bases, and 15 bases separated the two germline ends. Here the CDR3 DNA reads TGCGCCAGCAGCCAAGATCTGGCCATAACGACGTACTTC. This codes for CASSQDLAITTYF.

The rearrangement uses TRBV7-8 and TRBJ2-1, with D hard to call. Germline CDR1 SGHVS, CDR2 FQNEAQ. Trimming shortened V by 1 base and J by 13 bases, and 11 bases separated the two germline ends. The CDR3 is made up of 12 amino acids. The CDR3 DNA is TGTGCCAGCAGCTTAGGTTCGAGGTCCCAGTTCTTC. This sequence encodes CASSLGSRSQFF.

This clone was seen a handful of times. The rearrangement joins TRBV28 to TRBJ2-5; the D is unclear. This CDR3 is 11 amino acids long. Germline lookup yields CDR1 MDHEN and CDR2 SYDVKM. V lost 2 bases and J lost 7, with 5 bases in between. CDR3 sequence (DNA): TGTGCCAGCAGTTTAACGACGACCCAGTACTTC. Translation gives CASSLTTTQYF. Combining the CDR3 with reference TRBV28 and TRBJ2-5 gives the whole variable domain DVKVTQSSRYLVKRTGEKVFLECVQDMDHENMFWYRQDPGLGLRLIYFSYDVKMKEKGDIPEGYSVSREKKERFSLILESASTNQTSMYLCASSLTTTQYFGPGTRLLVL.

This clone was observed a handful of times. The rearrangement joins TRBV30 to TRBJ1-5; D may be TRBD1 (5 bases). V was cut by 4 bases and J by 3 bases, with 13 bases left in between. The CDR3 covers 14 residues. Germline lookup yields CDR1 GTSNPN and CDR2 SVGIG (reference sequence). The CDR3 sequence is CAWTQGALNQPQHF. The CDR3 DNA reads TGTGCCTGGACCCAAGGGGCCCTCAATCAGCCCCAGCATTTT.

This chain links TRBV15 with TRBJ2-3; 7 nucleotides line up with TRBD2. CDR1 is LNHNV, CDR2 YYDKDF, per germline (reference sequence). This CDR3 spans 15 amino acids. V gave up 2 bases and J gave up 6 bases; unmatched junction bases: 8. The DNA of the CDR3 is TGTGCCACCAGCAGAAAGACTAGCCTGGTTGATACGCAGTATTTT. Translation: CATSRKTSLVDTQYF.

This chain uses TRBV2 with TRBJ2-3; D gene ambiguous. Germline V gene sequence: CDR1 SNHLY, CDR2 FYNNEI. CDR3 length: 12 residues. Trimming pared 6 bases from V and 2 bases from J, leaving 6 bases between. The CDR3 spells CASRRYTDTQYF. As DNA, the CDR3 is TGTGCCAGCAGGAGATACACAGATACGCAGTATTTT.

This clone was observed a few times. This chain links TRBV2 with TRBJ2-5; D possibly matches TRBD1 or TRBD2 (6 bases each). Per the germline V gene, CDR1 is SNHLY and CDR2 is FYNNEI. The CDR3 loop spans 13 amino acids. Trimming took off 4 bases at V and 4 bases at J, with 10 bases between the two ends. This CDR3 is CASSVGGPETQYF. CDR3 DNA: TGTGCCAGCAGTGTGGGGGGCCCAGAGACCCAGTACTTC.

The genes are TRBV2 and TRBJ2-1; TRBD2 aligns across 13 bases. The junction had 8 bases not matched to a gene; V was cut back by 7 bases and J by 5 bases. This CDR3 spans 16 amino acids. Per the germline V gene, CDR1 is SNHLY and CDR2 is FYNNEI. The CDR3 reads CASKPGLAGTNNEQFF. CDR3 DNA sequence: TGTGCCAGCAAGCCGGGACTAGCGGGAACGAACAATGAGCAGTTCTTC.

The genes are TRBV7-9 and TRBJ2-5; D is possibly TRBD1 (7 bases). CDR1 is SEHNR and CDR2 is FQNEAQ in the germline V gene (reference sequence). The V gene lost 5 bases and the J gene lost 6 bases, with 19 bases spanning the gap. The CDR3 is made up of 15 amino acids. The CDR3 here is CASSPPGGQPKTQYF. CDR3 bases: TGTGCCAGCAGCCCCCCCGGGGGACAGCCGAAGACCCAGTACTTC.

The chain employs TRBV29-1 and TRBJ2-3; D is undetermined. The germline CDR1 and CDR2 sequences are SQVTM and ANQGSEA. Trimming took 7 bases from V and 7 from J, leaving 12 bases between them. The CDR3 has 11 amino acids. CDR3 in DNA: TGCAGCGCCCCATGGGCCCATACGCAGTATTTT. Translation: CSAPWAHTQYF.

This clone was observed a few times. The rearrangement links TRBV30 to TRBJ1-1; perhaps TRBD1 as D (6 bases). The germline gives CDR1 GTSNPN, CDR2 SVGIG (reference sequence). The ends were cut back, 0 bases at V and 7 bases at J, with 15 bases in the middle. CDR3 length: 14 amino acids. The CDR3 is CAWSVDSRYYEAFF. DNA for the CDR3: TGTGCCTGGAGTGTGGACAGCCGCTACTATGAAGCTTTCTTT.

The chain is built from TRBV5-1 and TRBJ2-3; D gene uncertain. The CDR3 runs 15 residues. Per germline, CDR1 SGHRS and CDR2 YFSETQ. V was pared by 0 bases and J by 2 bases, with 10 bases between. The CDR3 coding sequence is TGCGCCAGCAGCTTGGTAACGGATAACACAGATACGCAGTATTTT. Its protein product is CASSLVTDNTDTQYF.

This clone was detected a few times. This rearrangement joins TRBV4-2 to TRBJ2-7; 11 positions agree with TRBD1. This CDR3 comprises 15 residues. Germline lookup yields CDR1 LGHNA and CDR2 YNFKEQ. Trimming at V came to 4 bases and at J to 3 bases, leaving 5 bases not matched to a gene. CDR3: CASSPAGTGGYEQYF. Here the CDR3 DNA reads TGTGCCAGCAGCCCGGCGGGGACAGGGGGCTACGAGCAGTACTTC.

This clone was detected only a few times. V usage is TRBV30 and J usage is TRBJ1-4; D is unresolved. CDR3 length: 14 amino acids. V was clipped by 1 base and J by 0 bases, with 6 bases between them. Germline CDR1 reads GTSNPN; CDR2 reads SVGIG (reference sequence). The CDR3, as DNA: TGTGCCTGGAGTGGGGCAACAACTAATGAAAAACTGTTTTTT. It encodes CAWSGATTNEKLFF.

This clone was counted between two and nine times. V is TRBV5-1 and J is TRBJ2-3; 7 positions match TRBD1. The CDR3 spans 14 residues. Germline CDR1 and CDR2: SGHRS and YFSETQ. V lost 4 bases, J lost 3 bases, and 5 bases stayed unmatched. The CDR3 DNA follows: TGCGCCAGCAGCCCGTCGACAGGGACAGATACGCAGTATTTT. Its translation is CASSPSTGTDTQYF.